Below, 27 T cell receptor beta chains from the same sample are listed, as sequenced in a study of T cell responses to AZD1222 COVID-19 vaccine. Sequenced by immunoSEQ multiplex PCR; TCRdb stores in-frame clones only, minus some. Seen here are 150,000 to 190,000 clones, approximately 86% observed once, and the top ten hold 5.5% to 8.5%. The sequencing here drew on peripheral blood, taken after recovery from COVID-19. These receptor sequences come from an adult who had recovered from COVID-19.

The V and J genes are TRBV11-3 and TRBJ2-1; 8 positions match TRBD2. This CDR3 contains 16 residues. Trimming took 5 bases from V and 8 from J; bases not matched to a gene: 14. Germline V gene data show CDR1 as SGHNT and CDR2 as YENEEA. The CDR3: CASSRRVGGRTDEQFF. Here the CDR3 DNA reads TGTGCCAGCAGCCGCAGAGTTGGCGGGAGGACGGATGAGCAGTTCTTC.

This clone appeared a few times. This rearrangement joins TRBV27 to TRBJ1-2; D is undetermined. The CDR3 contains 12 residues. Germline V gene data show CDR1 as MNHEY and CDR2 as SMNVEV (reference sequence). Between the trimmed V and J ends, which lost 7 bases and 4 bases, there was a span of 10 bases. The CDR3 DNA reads TGTGCCAGCAAAGGCGGGAGCTATGGCTACACCTTC. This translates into CASKGGSYGYTF.

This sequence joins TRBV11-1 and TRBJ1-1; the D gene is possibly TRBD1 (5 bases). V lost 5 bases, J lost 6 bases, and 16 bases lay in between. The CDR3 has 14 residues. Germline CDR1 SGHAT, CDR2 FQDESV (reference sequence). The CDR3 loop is CASSQRGLESEAFF. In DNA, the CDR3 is TGTGCCAGCAGCCAGCGGGGGTTGGAGTCTGAAGCTTTCTTT.

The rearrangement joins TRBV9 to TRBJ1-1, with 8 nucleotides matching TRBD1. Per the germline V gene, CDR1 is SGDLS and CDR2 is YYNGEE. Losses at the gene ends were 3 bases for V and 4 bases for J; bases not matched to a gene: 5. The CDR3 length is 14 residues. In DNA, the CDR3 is TGTGCCAGCAGCGCCGGGACAGGAACCACTGAAGCTTTCTTT. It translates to CASSAGTGTTEAFF.

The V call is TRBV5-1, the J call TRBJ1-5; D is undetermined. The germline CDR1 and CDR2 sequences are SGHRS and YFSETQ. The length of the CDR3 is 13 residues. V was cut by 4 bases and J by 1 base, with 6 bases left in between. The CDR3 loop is CASSLQSNQPQHF. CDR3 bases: TGCGCCAGCAGCCTACAAAGCAATCAGCCCCAGCATTTT.

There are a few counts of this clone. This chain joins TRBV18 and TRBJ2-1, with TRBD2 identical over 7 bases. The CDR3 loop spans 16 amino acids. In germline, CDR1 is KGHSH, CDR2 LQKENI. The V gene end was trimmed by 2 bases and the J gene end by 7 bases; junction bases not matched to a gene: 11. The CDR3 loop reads CASSPGIAGVANEQFF. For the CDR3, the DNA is TGTGCCAGCTCACCAGGAATCGCGGGAGTGGCAAATGAGCAGTTCTTC.

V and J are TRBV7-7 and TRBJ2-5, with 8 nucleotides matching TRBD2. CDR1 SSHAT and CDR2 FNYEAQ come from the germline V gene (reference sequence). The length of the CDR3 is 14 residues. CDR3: CATEGVAGKETQYF. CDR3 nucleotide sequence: TGTGCTACAGAAGGGGTAGCGGGGAAAGAGACCCAGTACTTC.

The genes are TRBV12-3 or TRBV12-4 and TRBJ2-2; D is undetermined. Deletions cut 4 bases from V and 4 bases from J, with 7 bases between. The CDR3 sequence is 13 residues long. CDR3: CASSSHFTGELFF. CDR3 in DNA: TGTGCCAGCAGTTCTCATTTCACCGGGGAGCTGTTTTTT.

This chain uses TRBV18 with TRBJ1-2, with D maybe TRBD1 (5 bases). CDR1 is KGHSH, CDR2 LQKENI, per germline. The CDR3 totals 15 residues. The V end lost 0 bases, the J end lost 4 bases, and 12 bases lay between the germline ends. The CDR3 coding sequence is TGTGCCAGCTCACCACCCTCGGCAGGGCCCTATGGCTACACCTTC. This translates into CASSPPSAGPYGYTF.

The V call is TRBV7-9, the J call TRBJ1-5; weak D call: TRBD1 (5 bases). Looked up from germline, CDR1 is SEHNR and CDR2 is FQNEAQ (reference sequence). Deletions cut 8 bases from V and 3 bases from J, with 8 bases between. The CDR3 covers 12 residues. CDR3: CASQTANQPQHF. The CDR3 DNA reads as TGTGCCAGCCAGACAGCCAATCAGCCCCAGCATTTT.

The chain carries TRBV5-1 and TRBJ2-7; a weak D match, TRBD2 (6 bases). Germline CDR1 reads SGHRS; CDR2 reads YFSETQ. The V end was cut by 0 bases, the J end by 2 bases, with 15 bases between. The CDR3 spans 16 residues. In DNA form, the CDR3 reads TGCGCCAGCAGCTTGGCCCGGGGGACGCTGACCTACGAGCAGTACTTC. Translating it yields CASSLARGTLTYEQYF.

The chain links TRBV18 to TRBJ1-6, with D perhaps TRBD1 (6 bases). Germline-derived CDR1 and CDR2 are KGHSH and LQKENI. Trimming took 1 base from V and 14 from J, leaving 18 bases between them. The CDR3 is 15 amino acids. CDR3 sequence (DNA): TGTGCCAGCTCACCACTCCAGGACAGCCCGAACTCCCTCCACTTT. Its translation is CASSPLQDSPNSLHF.

Here the CDR3 reads CASGTRGSDTQYF. The CDR3, as DNA: TGTGCCAGCGGGACTAGAGGCTCGGATACGCAGTATTTT. The rearrangement links TRBV3-1 (or the pseudogene TRBV3-2) to TRBJ2-3; 8 bases map to TRBD2. The germline V gene encodes CDR1 LGHDT and CDR2 YNNKEL (reference sequence). This CDR3 comprises 13 residues. Unmatched junction bases numbered 7, after V lost 8 bases and J lost 6 bases.

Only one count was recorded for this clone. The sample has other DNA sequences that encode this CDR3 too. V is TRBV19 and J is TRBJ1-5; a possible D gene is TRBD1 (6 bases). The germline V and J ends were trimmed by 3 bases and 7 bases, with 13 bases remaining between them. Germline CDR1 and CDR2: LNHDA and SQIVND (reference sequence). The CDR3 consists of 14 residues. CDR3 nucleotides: TGTGCCAGTAGTATTCATGAGAGGGGGCAGCCCCAGCATTTT. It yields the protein CASSIHERGQPQHF.

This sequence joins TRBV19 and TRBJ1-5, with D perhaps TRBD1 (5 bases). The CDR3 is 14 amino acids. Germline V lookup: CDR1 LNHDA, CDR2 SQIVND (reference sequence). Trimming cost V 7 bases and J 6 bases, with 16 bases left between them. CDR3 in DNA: TGTGCCAGTACTACCCCGCAGGGCGGTCAGCCCCAGCATTTT. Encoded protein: CASTTPQGGQPQHF.

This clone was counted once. CDR3 sequence reads: CATTPGQDSNQPQHF. The CDR3 DNA sequence: TGTGCCACCACCCCGGGACAGGATAGCAATCAGCCCCAGCATTTT. This chain joins TRBV15 and TRBJ1-5; 8 bases line up with TRBD1. CDR3 length equals 15 residues. The germline gives CDR1 LNHNV, CDR2 YYDKDF (reference sequence). Unmatched junction bases numbered 5, after V lost 7 bases and J lost 0 bases. Together with reference TRBV15 and TRBJ1-5, the CDR3 gives the full variable domain: DAMVIQNPRYQVTQFGKPVTLSCSQTLNHNVMYWYQQKSSQAPKLLFHYYDKDFNNEADTPDNFQSRRPNTSFCFLDIRSPGLGDTAMYLCATTPGQDSNQPQHFGDGTRLSIL.

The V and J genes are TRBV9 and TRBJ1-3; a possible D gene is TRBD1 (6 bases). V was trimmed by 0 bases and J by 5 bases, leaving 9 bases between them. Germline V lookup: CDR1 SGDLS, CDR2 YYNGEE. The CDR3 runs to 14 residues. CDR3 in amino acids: CASSVADRRNTIYF. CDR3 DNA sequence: TGTGCCAGCAGCGTAGCGGACAGAAGAAACACCATATATTTT.

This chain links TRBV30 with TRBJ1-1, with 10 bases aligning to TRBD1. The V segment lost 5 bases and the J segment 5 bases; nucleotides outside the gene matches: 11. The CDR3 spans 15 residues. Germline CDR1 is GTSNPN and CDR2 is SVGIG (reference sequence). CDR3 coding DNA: TGTGCCTGGCTTTTCCCCGGACAGGGGGGGACTGAAGCTTTCTTT. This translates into CAWLFPGQGGTEAFF.

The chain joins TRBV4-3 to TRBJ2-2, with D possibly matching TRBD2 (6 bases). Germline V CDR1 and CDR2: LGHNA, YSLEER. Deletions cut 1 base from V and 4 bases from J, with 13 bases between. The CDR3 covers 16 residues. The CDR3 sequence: CASSQGAWRGTGELFF. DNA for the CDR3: TGCGCCAGCAGCCAAGGAGCCTGGCGGGGCACCGGGGAGCTGTTTTTT.

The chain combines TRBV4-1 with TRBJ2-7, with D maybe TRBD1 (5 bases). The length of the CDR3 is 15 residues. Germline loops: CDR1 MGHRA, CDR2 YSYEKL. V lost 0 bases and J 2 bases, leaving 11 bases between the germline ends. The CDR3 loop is CASSQDFVDTYEQYF. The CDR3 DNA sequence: TGCGCCAGCAGCCAAGATTTTGTGGACACCTACGAGCAGTACTTC.

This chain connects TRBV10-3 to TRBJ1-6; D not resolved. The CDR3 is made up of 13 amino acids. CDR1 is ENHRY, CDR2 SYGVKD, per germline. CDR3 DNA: TGTGGCGCAACGGGAGACACGGATTCACCCCTCCACTTT. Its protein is CGATGDTDSPLHF.

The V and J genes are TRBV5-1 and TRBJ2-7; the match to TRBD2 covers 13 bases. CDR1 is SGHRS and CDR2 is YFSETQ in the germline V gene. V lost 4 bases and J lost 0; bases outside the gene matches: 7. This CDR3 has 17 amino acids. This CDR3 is CASSPGLAGALSYEQYF. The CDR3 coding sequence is TGCGCCAGCAGCCCAGGACTAGCGGGAGCCCTCTCCTACGAGCAGTACTTC. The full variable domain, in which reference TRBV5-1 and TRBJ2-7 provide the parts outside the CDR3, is KAGVTQTPRYLIKTRGQQVTLSCSPISGHRSVSWYQQTPGQGLQFLFEYFSETQRNKGNFPGRFSGRQFSNSRSEMNVSTLELGDSALYLCASSPGLAGALSYEQYFGPGTRLTVT.

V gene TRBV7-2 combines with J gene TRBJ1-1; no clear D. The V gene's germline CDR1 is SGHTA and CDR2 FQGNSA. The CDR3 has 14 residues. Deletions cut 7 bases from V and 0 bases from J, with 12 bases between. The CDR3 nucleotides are TGTGCCAGCACCTCCGACCGACTGAACACTGAAGCTTTCTTT. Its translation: CASTSDRLNTEAFF. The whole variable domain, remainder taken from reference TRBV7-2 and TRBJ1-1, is GAGVSQSPSNKVTEKGKDVELRCDPISGHTALYWYRQSLGQGLEFLIYFQGNSAPDKSGLPSDRFSAERTGGSVSTLTIQRTQQEDSAVYLCASTSDRLNTEAFFGQGTRLTVV.

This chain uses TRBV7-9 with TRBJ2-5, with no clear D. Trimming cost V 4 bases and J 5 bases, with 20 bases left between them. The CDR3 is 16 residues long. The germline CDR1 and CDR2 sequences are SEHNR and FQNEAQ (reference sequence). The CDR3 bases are TGTGCCAGCAGCTCGAACGCGGCAGGTCTATGGGAGACCCAGTACTTC. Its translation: CASSSNAAGLWETQYF.

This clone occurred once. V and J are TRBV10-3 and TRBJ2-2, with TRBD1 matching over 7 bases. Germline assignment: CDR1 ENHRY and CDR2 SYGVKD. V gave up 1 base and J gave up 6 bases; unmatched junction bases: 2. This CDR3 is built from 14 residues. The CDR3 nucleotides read TGTGCCATCAGTGAGTTTCAGGGGGCCGGGGAGCTGTTTTTT. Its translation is CAISEFQGAGELFF.

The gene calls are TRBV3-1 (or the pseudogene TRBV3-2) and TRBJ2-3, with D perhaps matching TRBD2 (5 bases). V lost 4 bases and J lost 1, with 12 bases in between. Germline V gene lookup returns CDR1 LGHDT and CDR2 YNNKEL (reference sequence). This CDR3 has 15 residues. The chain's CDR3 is CASSRRGPGTDTQYF. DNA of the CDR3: TGTGCCAGCAGCCGCCGCGGGCCGGGCACAGATACGCAGTATTTT.

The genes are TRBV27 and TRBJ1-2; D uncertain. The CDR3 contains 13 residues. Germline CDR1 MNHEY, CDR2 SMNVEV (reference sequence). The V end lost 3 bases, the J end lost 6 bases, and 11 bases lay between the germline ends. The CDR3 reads CASSFVGVDGYTF. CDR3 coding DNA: TGTGCCAGCAGTTTTGTGGGAGTCGATGGCTACACCTTC.